Below, 13 T cell receptor beta chains from the same sample are listed, as sequenced in a study of CD8 T cells in Susac syndrome. cDNA came from roughly 0.47 to 1 ug RNA primed by random hexamers. TCRdb processed the immunoSEQ multiplex PCR reads anew with MiXCR; each CDR3 protein has one entry. The data hold 250,000 to 300,000 distinct CDR3 sequences, with about 91% observed a single time. Sequenced: CD8+ T cells from PBMCs. The receptor source for this set is a human donor with multiple sclerosis.

The chain joins TRBV11-2 to TRBJ2-1; 12 bases fit TRBD1. The CDR3 sequence is 18 residues long. Looked up from germline, CDR1 is SGHAT and CDR2 is FQNNGV. The V segment lost 4 bases and the J segment 8 bases; nucleotides outside the gene matches: 15. The chain's CDR3 is CASSSMGTGGYLEDEQFF. CDR3 coding DNA: TGTGCCAGCAGCTCAATGGGGACAGGGGGCTACCTCGAGGATGAGCAGTTCTTC.

The rearrangement joins TRBV9 to TRBJ1-4, with D perhaps matching TRBD1 (6 bases). The germline V and J ends were trimmed by 4 bases and 8 bases, with 12 bases remaining between them. The CDR3 extends over 13 amino acids. Germline CDR1 reads SGDLS; CDR2 reads YYNGEE. The CDR3 loop reads CASSTPTGEKLFF. The CDR3 DNA sequence: TGTGCCAGCAGCACCCCGACAGGAGAAAAACTGTTTTTT.

The chain links TRBV6-2 or TRBV6-3 to TRBJ2-1; TRBD1 or TRBD2 may be the D gene (6 bases each). CDR3 length equals 16 residues. V dropped 5 bases and J dropped 0 bases, with 14 bases sitting between them. The germline gives CDR1 MNHEY, CDR2 SVGEGT. CDR3 in DNA: TGTGCCAGCAGTCCCGGGGGCCTAAGCTCCTACAATGAGCAGTTCTTC. Protein product: CASSPGGLSSYNEQFF.

The chain is built from TRBV9 and TRBJ2-2; 7 positions match TRBD2. This CDR3 has 19 amino acids. Germline-derived CDR1 and CDR2 are SGDLS and YYNGEE. J gave up 1 base and V 3 bases, and 15 bases lay outside the gene matches. For the CDR3, the DNA is TGTGCCAGCAGCGGTAGAGGGACTAACCAAGATATGAACACCGGGGAGCTGTTTTTT. This gives the protein CASSGRGTNQDMNTGELFF. Together with reference TRBV9 and TRBJ2-2, the CDR3 gives the full variable domain: DSGVTQTPKHLITATGQRVTLRCSPRSGDLSVYWYQQSLDQGLQFLIQYYNGEERAKGNILERFSAQQFPDLHSELNLSSLELGDSALYFCASSGRGTNQDMNTGELFFGEGSRLTVL.

The V gene is TRBV7-9, the J gene TRBJ2-3, with 11 bases matching TRBD2. Germline CDR1 and CDR2: SEHNR and FQNEAQ (reference sequence). J gave up 4 bases and V 4 bases, and 4 bases lay outside the gene matches. The CDR3 covers 15 residues. The chain's CDR3 is CASSSSGGIPDTQYF. CDR3 nucleotides: TGTGCCAGCAGCTCTAGCGGGGGGATTCCAGATACGCAGTATTTT.

This clonotype was picked up many times. The chain recombines TRBV6-2 or TRBV6-3 with TRBJ2-7; D call uncertain. V lost 2 bases and J 2 bases, leaving 13 bases between the germline ends. CDR1 and CDR2 (germline): MNHEY, SVGEGT. This CDR3 spans 15 amino acids. The CDR3, as DNA: TGTGCCAGCAGTTACGATTCGGGCCTCGCCTACGAGCAGTACTTC. Translating it yields CASSYDSGLAYEQYF.

The J gene is TRBJ2-3, the V gene TRBV24-1, with 7 bases matching TRBD1. The trim removed 4 bases at V and 7 bases at J, leaving 16 bases unmatched. The CDR3 loop spans 17 amino acids. Germline CDR1 reads KGHDR; CDR2 reads SFDVKD. The CDR3 loop reads CATSDTEGQNLANTQYF. The CDR3 coding sequence is TGTGCCACCAGTGACACCGAGGGACAGAACTTAGCTAATACGCAGTATTTT.

This clonotype showed up just once. The genes are TRBV29-1 and TRBJ2-1, with D possibly being TRBD1 (6 bases). The CDR3 runs 15 residues. Germline V gives CDR1 SQVTM, CDR2 ANQGSEA. V lost 0 bases, J lost 0 bases, and 9 bases lay in between. In nucleotides, the CDR3 is TGCAGCGTTGAAGATGACAGGAGCTCCTACAATGAGCAGTTCTTC. Amino acid sequence: CSVEDDRSSYNEQFF.

The rearrangement joins TRBV6-6 to TRBJ2-1; D may be TRBD2 (6 bases). V lost 0 bases and J lost 3, with 12 bases in between. The CDR3 runs 16 residues. Germline-derived CDR1 and CDR2 are MNHNY and SVGAGI (reference sequence). DNA for the CDR3: TGTGCCAGCAGTTACTCAAGGGAGGTAGGCTACAATGAGCAGTTCTTC. It is translated as CASSYSREVGYNEQFF.

The chain employs TRBV7-9 and TRBJ2-7; 7 nucleotides align to TRBD2. V was pared by 5 bases and J by 6 bases, with 4 bases of the junction left unmatched. This CDR3 has 12 amino acids. Per the germline V gene, CDR1 is SEHNR and CDR2 is FQNEAQ (reference sequence). The CDR3 here is CASSRSGGEQYF. CDR3 DNA sequence: TGTGCCAGCAGCCGCTCGGGGGGCGAGCAGTACTTC.

The CDR3, as DNA: TGTGCCAGCAGGGCAGGACAGAACACTGAAGCTTTCTTT. This encodes CASRAGQNTEAFF. The chain uses TRBV5-6 and TRBJ1-1, with D maybe TRBD1 (5 bases). The germline gives CDR1 SGHDT, CDR2 YYEEEE. V lost 5 bases and J lost 1, with 9 bases in between. The CDR3 consists of 13 residues.

This clonotype was picked up a small number of times. V gene TRBV5-1 combines with J gene TRBJ2-7; D is perhaps TRBD1 or TRBD2 (5 bases each). Trimming took 3 bases from V and 2 from J, leaving 9 bases between them. Germline-derived CDR1 and CDR2 are SGHRS and YFSETQ. The CDR3 is made up of 13 amino acids. CDR3: CASSSGSTYEQYF. CDR3 DNA: TGCGCCAGCAGCTCAGGGAGTACCTACGAGCAGTACTTC.

The chain uses TRBV20-1 and TRBJ2-1; 14 bases are shared with TRBD2. CDR3 length: 17 amino acids. The germline gives CDR1 DFQATT, CDR2 SNEGSKA (reference sequence). The trim removed 5 bases at V and 2 bases at J, leaving 8 bases unmatched. CDR3 sequence: CSAGRLAGGPPYNEQFF. For the CDR3, the DNA is TGCAGTGCTGGGAGACTAGCGGGAGGGCCCCCCTACAATGAGCAGTTCTTC.